This TCR beta chain came from a study of glioma-infiltrating T cells. Regarding the study as a whole: Tissue-blood divergence was below expectation in non-neoplastic patients, above in gliomas. Very few CDR3 sequences were shared between tissue and blood.

The iRepertoire nested amplicon-rescue multiplex PCR amplified TCR alpha and beta CDR3s from RNA. Input was roughly 95-400 ng of tissue mRNA or PBMC total RNA. Each CDR3 protein gets one entry after TCRdb re-called the multiplex PCR reads with MiXCR. This sample has approximately 190,000 distinct CDR3 sequences, with around 32% found just once. Details on this clonotype: No antigen is known for it. A junction end diverges from the germline sequence, so it may reflect a read error.

The CDR3 has 15 residues. CDR1 and CDR2 from the germline V gene are MDHEN and SYDVKM. The TCR sequence derives from a human donor with low-grade glioma or glioblastoma, undergoing nonglioma brain surgery, or in good health (not recorded which). This chain uses TRBV28 with TRBJ1-2; a weak D match, TRBD1 (5 bases). Material for sequencing was glioma tissue, nonneoplastic brain tissue, or PBMCs (not recorded which). The CDR3 loop is CSRMLAGQQNYGYPF. The CDR3 region has the DNA TGTTCCCGCATGCTGGCGGGGCAGCAGAACTATGGCTACCCCTTC.